Listed below are T cell receptor beta chains from one sample, sequenced in a study of T cell repertoires in cytomegalovirus infection. TCRdb reanalysed the reads using MiXCR and keeps one entry per CDR3 protein. The sample includes around 94,000 distinct CDR3 sequences, approximately 15% of them seen just once. The sequencing sample was made of PBMCs. The receptor set was obtained from a human donor in good health (CMV status not recorded). Some clones in this sample may be carry-over from other donors' samples. Each CDR3 is given with its conserved first and last residue. Each record gives: J gene, clone size, D gene, V gene, CDR3 DNA, CDR3 protein. D genes are given only for firm matches. Not every row has a clone size; where given, it reads once, few, many or a size class.

TRBJ1-3 many . TRBV7-2 TGTGCCAGCAGCTTCACCTTCTTAGGGGCCTCTGGAAACACCATATATTTT CASSFTFLGASGNTIYF
TRBJ2-5 many . TRBV12-3/TRBV12-4 TGTGCCAGCAGCAGCAGTCAAGAGACCCAGTACTTC CASSSSQETQYF
TRBJ1-1 few TRBD1 TRBV5-1 TGCGCCAGCAGCTACAGGGGGGACAGGGATGAAGCTTTCTTT CASSYRGDRDEAFF
TRBJ2-7 few TRBD1 TRBV29-1 TGCAGCGCCGGGAGGGACAGGGGCTACGAGCAGTACTTC CSAGRDRGYEQYF
TRBJ1-2 . . TRBV29-1 TGCAGCGTTCCTGGCCGAAGAGGGGGCTACACCTTC CSVPGRRGGYTF
TRBJ1-5 . . TRBV20-1 TGCAGTGCTATCCCTTGGCGGAGCAATCAGCCCCAGCATTTT CSAIPWRSNQPQHF
TRBJ1-5 few . TRBV28 TGTGCCAGCAGTTTGTCCCTGGCGGCTCAGCCCCAGCATTTT CASSLSLAAQPQHF
TRBJ2-7 few TRBD1 TRBV30 TGTGCCTGGAGTACCGGGACAGGGACTCGCGAGCAGTACTTC CAWSTGTGTREQYF
TRBJ1-5 few . TRBV4-1 TGCGCCAGCAGCGCCGCCAGGAGTCAGCCCCAGCATTTT CASSAARSQPQHF
TRBJ2-3 few . TRBV12-3/TRBV12-4 TGTGCCAGCAGCACTCCCCCAGTCACAGATACGCAGTATTTT CASSTPPVTDTQYF
TRBJ2-1 many . TRBV7-8 TGTGCCAGCAGCGAGTCCGGCGGCTATGAGCAGTTCTTC CASSESGGYEQFF
TRBJ1-2 . . TRBV20-1 TGCAGTGCTAGAGCCGTACAGGGAGCAGCCTATGGCTACACCTTC CSARAVQGAAYGYTF
TRBJ1-5 . . TRBV15 TGTGCCACCAGCAGAGAGGCAAGAGATCAGCCCCAGCATTTT CATSREARDQPQHF
TRBJ2-2 . . TRBV9 TGTGCCAGCAGCGTAGTGTCCCACACCGGGGAGCTGTTTTTT CASSVVSHTGELFF
TRBJ1-2 . TRBD1 TRBV20-1 TGCAGTGCTAGCGATCAGGGGGGTAACTATGGCTACACCTTC CSASDQGGNYGYTF
TRBJ2-6 few TRBD1 TRBV9 TGTGCCAGCAGCGTAAGCAGGGGGCCCTCTGGGGCCAACGTCCTGACTTTC CASSVSRGPSGANVLTF
TRBJ1-2 few . TRBV20-1 TGCAGTGCTGGAAGAGCTGGGGGCGAGCGTGGCTACACCTTC CSAGRAGGERGYTF
TRBJ2-5 many TRBD2 TRBV20-1 TGCAGTGCGCAGACTAGCGGGGGGCCGGAGACCCAGTACTTC CSAQTSGGPETQYF
TRBJ2-7 many . TRBV7-8 TGTGCCAGCAGCTTAGAAGGTAGCGCGGCCTACGAGCAGTACTTC CASSLEGSAAYEQYF
TRBJ2-7 . . TRBV10-3 TGTGCCATGAGTGCTGGGGCCGTGAGCTCCTACGAGCAGTACTTC CAMSAGAVSSYEQYF
TRBJ1-1 . . TRBV20-1 TGCAGTGCTAGGAACCCACGAGAGGGGAATACTGAAGCTTTCTTT CSARNPREGNTEAFF
TRBJ2-5 many . TRBV4-2 TGTGCCAGCAGCCCCCAGGGTTACGAGACCCAGTACTTC CASSPQGYETQYF
TRBJ1-1 . . TRBV6-1 TGTGCCAGCAGGTCCACGAACACTGAAGCTTTCTTT CASRSTNTEAFF
TRBJ2-1 few TRBD1 TRBV29-1 TGCAGCGTACAGGGGTTACCCTCCTACAATGAGCAGTTCTTC CSVQGLPSYNEQFF
TRBJ2-1 few . TRBV5-4 TGTGCCAGCAGCTTGTTCTCGATCAATGAGCAGTTCTTC CASSLFSINEQFF